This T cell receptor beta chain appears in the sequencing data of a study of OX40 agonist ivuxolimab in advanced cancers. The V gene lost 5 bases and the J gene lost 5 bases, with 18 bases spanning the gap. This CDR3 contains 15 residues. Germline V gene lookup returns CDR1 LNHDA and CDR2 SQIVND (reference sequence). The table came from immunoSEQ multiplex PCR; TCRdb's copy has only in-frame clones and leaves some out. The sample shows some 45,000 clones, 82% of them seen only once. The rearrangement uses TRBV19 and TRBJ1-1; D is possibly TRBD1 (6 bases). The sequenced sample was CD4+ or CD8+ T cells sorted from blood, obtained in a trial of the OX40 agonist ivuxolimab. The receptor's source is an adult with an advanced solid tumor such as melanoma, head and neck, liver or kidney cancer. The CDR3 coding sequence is TGTGCCAGTAGTCCCCCCGAACGGGGGCTGACTGAAGCTTTCTTT. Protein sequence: CASSPPERGLTEAFF.